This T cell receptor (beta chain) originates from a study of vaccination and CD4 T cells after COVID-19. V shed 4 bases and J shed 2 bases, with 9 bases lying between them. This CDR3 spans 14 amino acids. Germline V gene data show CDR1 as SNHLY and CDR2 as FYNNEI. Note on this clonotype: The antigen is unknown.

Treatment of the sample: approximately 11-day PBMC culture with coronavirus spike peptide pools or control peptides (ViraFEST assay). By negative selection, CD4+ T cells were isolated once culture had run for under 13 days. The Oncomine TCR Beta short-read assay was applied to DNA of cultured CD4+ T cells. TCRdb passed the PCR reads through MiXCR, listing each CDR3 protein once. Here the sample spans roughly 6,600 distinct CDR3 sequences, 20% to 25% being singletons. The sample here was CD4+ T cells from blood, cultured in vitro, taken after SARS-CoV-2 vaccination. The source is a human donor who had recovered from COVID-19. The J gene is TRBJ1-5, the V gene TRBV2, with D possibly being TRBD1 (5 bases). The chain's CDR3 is CASSAGFGNQPQHF. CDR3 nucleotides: TGTGCCAGCAGTGCAGGGTTTGGCAATCAGCCCCAGCATTTT.